These 25 T cell receptor beta chains originate from one sample sequenced in a study of shared clonotypes between healthy human individuals. Generated by immunoSEQ multiplex PCR, the TCRdb table keeps only in-frame clones and is missing some. The profile shows 450,000 to 650,000 clones, roughly four fifths of them singletons. Sequenced: PBMCs. These receptors were collected from a woman aged 40 to 55 in good health. Some clones in this sample may be carry-over from other donors' samples.

This chain uses TRBV25-1 with TRBJ2-5; D is undetermined. This CDR3 has 12 residues. Germline CDR1 MGHDK, CDR2 SYGVNS. V lost 5 bases to trimming and J lost 11 bases, with 15 bases between them. CDR3 sequence: CASSPGVREQYF. The CDR3 DNA reads as TGTGCCAGCAGTCCTGGGGTACGTGAGCAGTACTTC.

The J gene is TRBJ1-1, the V gene TRBV6-5; no reliable D call. The CDR3 sequence is 11 residues long. The V end was cut by 6 bases, the J end by 11 bases, with 13 bases between. CDR1 and CDR2 (germline): MNHEY, SVGAGI. CDR3: CASSNTVGAFF. The DNA of the CDR3 is TGTGCCAGCAGCAACACGGTTGGCGCTTTCTTT.

The chain recombines TRBV7-3 with TRBJ2-3; D is ambiguous. V gave up 2 bases and J gave up 2 bases, with 5 bases separating them. In germline, CDR1 is SGHTA, CDR2 FQGTGA. The CDR3 has 13 residues. Here the CDR3 reads CASSLLSTDTQYF. In DNA form, the CDR3 reads TGTGCCAGCAGCTTATTATCCACAGATACGCAGTATTTT.

This chain links TRBV6-5 with TRBJ2-1; D remains unclear. The length of the CDR3 is 14 residues. Trimming left V 2 bases short and J 8 bases short, with 13 bases between. Germline V gives CDR1 MNHEY, CDR2 SVGAGI. The CDR3 DNA reads as TGTGCCAGCAGTTACCGTAGGACGTCGGATGAGCAGTTCTTC. This gives the protein CASSYRRTSDEQFF.

The V and J genes are TRBV28 and TRBJ1-1, with D unresolved. The CDR3 contains 12 residues. Germline V gives CDR1 MDHEN, CDR2 SYDVKM. The V end lost 9 bases, the J end lost 3 bases, and 11 bases lay between the germline ends. In DNA form, the CDR3 reads TGTGCCAGTGCTTTGAGGTACACTGAAGCTTTCTTT. It yields the protein CASALRYTEAFF.

As to this clone: This same CDR3 is encoded by further DNA sequences in the sample. The CDR3 sequence: CASSPPRAENTEAFF. As DNA, the CDR3 is TGTGCCAGCTCACCACCCCGTGCAGAGAACACTGAAGCTTTCTTT. This chain uses TRBV18 with TRBJ1-1; D gene unclear. This CDR3 is built from 15 residues. V was clipped by 0 bases and J by 1 base, with 9 bases between them. The germline V gene has CDR1 KGHSH and CDR2 LQKENI.

The chain employs TRBV29-1 and TRBJ2-5; 11 bases map to TRBD2. Germline CDR1 reads SQVTM; CDR2 reads ANQGSEA. With V trimmed by 3 bases and J by 2 bases, 8 bases remained unmatched. This CDR3 contains 16 residues. As DNA, the CDR3 is TGCAGCGTTGATAGACTAGCGGGACAGTCTCAAGAGACCCAGTACTTC. Translated, it gives CSVDRLAGQSQETQYF.

The rearrangement links TRBV4-2 to TRBJ2-5; 7 bases fit TRBD2. The J call is in doubt because the DNA end fits TRBJ2-7 better. CDR1 LGHNA and CDR2 YNFKEQ come from the germline V gene. The CDR3 runs to 15 residues. The CDR3 region has the DNA TGTGCCAGCAGCCAAGAAGGTAGCGGGCCTTACGAGCAGTACTTC. Translated, it gives CASSQEGSGPYEQYF.

The chain carries TRBV2 and TRBJ2-7; 9 bases match TRBD1. CDR3 length: 16 residues. J lost 2 bases, V lost 4 bases, and 9 bases had no gene match. CDR1 is SNHLY, CDR2 FYNNEI, per germline. The CDR3 DNA reads as TGTGCCAGCAGTGGTCCCCAGACAGGGGGTCCCTACGAGCAGTACTTC. It specifies CASSGPQTGGPYEQYF.

The table lists this clone with many counts. The chain recombines TRBV6-5 with TRBJ1-1; a possible D gene is TRBD1 (5 bases). Germline V gene data show CDR1 as MNHEY and CDR2 as SVGAGI. The germline V and J ends were trimmed by 6 bases and 3 bases, with 17 bases remaining between them. The CDR3 runs to 15 residues. The CDR3 DNA follows: TGTGCCAGCAGGCACAGCTATAGGGGTTACACTGAAGCTTTCTTT. Protein product: CASRHSYRGYTEAFF.

This rearrangement joins TRBV5-1 to TRBJ2-7; 9 bases align to TRBD2. Trimming cost V 0 bases and J 7 bases; bases outside gene matches: 14. This CDR3 is built from 17 residues. CDR1 SGHRS and CDR2 YFSETQ come from the germline V gene. The CDR3 DNA is TGCGCCAGCAGCTTGGGAGTAGCGGGAGCCTCGGCGGGAGAGCAGTACTTC. Translation: CASSLGVAGASAGEQYF. The variable domain in full, with the rest retrieved from reference TRBV5-1 and TRBJ2-7, is KAGVTQTPRYLIKTRGQQVTLSCSPISGHRSVSWYQQTPGQGLQFLFEYFSETQRNKGNFPGRFSGRQFSNSRSEMNVSTLELGDSALYLCASSLGVAGASAGEQYFGPGTRLTVT.

This clone has a single count. The chain's CDR3 is CASSSSGSGTGELFF. In DNA, the CDR3 is TGCGCCAGCAGCAGTAGCGGCTCGGGGACCGGGGAGCTGTTTTTT. The V and J genes are TRBV5-1 and TRBJ2-2, with D tentatively TRBD2 (6 bases). The CDR3 spans 15 residues. Trimming took off 4 bases at V and 5 bases at J, with 15 bases between the two ends. Per germline, CDR1 SGHRS and CDR2 YFSETQ.

The chain couples TRBV6-4 to TRBJ1-1; TRBD1 matches at 7 bases. CDR3 length: 14 amino acids. The germline CDR1 and CDR2 sequences are MRHNA and SNTAGT. V lost 5 bases and J lost 0; bases outside the gene matches: 3. This chain's CDR3 is CASSKTGMNTEAFF. The CDR3 region has the DNA TGTGCCAGCAGTAAGACAGGGATGAACACTGAAGCTTTCTTT.

This clone was seen a single time. This sequence joins TRBV28 and TRBJ2-7, with D perhaps matching TRBD2 (6 bases). CDR3 length equals 14 residues. Germline V CDR1 and CDR2: MDHEN, SYDVKM. V was clipped by 2 bases and J by 4 bases, with 12 bases between them. The CDR3 DNA follows: TGTGCCAGCAGTTTAAGCAGGGCGGGGTACGAGCAGTACTTC. Protein sequence: CASSLSRAGYEQYF. Together with reference TRBV28 and TRBJ2-7, the CDR3 gives the full variable domain: DVKVTQSSRYLVKRTGEKVFLECVQDMDHENMFWYRQDPGLGLRLIYFSYDVKMKEKGDIPEGYSVSREKKERFSLILESASTNQTSMYLCASSLSRAGYEQYFGPGTRLTVT.

DNA of the CDR3: TGTGCCTGGAGTGGGGGGTCTGAAAAACTGTTTTTT. It yields the protein CAWSGGSEKLFF. The chain combines TRBV30 with TRBJ1-4; weak D call: TRBD1 (5 bases). The V gene lost 1 base and the J gene lost 7 bases, with 7 bases spanning the gap. This CDR3 comprises 12 residues. From germline, CDR1 is GTSNPN and CDR2 SVGIG (reference sequence).

The chain joins TRBV5-1 to TRBJ1-4; TRBD1 agrees at 9 bases. V dropped 0 bases and J dropped 8; count of bases not matched to a gene: 8. CDR3 length: 16 amino acids. Germline CDR1 reads SGHRS; CDR2 reads YFSETQ. The CDR3 loop is CASSLGDRVGKEKLFF. As DNA, the CDR3 is TGCGCCAGCAGCTTGGGGGACAGGGTCGGTAAGGAAAAACTGTTTTTT. The whole variable domain, remainder taken from reference TRBV5-1 and TRBJ1-4, is KAGVTQTPRYLIKTRGQQVTLSCSPISGHRSVSWYQQTPGQGLQFLFEYFSETQRNKGNFPGRFSGRQFSNSRSEMNVSTLELGDSALYLCASSLGDRVGKEKLFFGSGTQLSVL.

A few counts support this clone. The chain carries TRBV7-2 and TRBJ2-7; 10 bases are a match to TRBD2. CDR3 length: 14 residues. J lost 3 bases, V lost 8 bases, and 7 bases had no gene match. Germline lookup yields CDR1 SGHTA and CDR2 FQGNSA. CDR3 region: CASSGLAEFYEQYF. DNA of the CDR3: TGTGCCAGCTCTGGACTAGCGGAGTTCTACGAGCAGTACTTC.

In regard to this clone: Other DNA sequences in the same sample also yield this CDR3. The rearrangement uses TRBV29-1 and TRBJ2-1; tentatively, D is TRBD2 (6 bases). The CDR3 contains 11 residues. Germline V gene sequence: CDR1 SQVTM, CDR2 ANQGSEA. V shed 7 bases and J shed 3 bases, with 7 bases lying between them. The CDR3 reads CSGGVYNEQFF. In DNA, the CDR3 is TGCAGCGGGGGGGTCTACAATGAGCAGTTCTTC.

Concerning this clone itself: A far larger clone is one base from this, pointing to a likely read error. The chain employs TRBV6-1 and TRBJ2-2; D is possibly TRBD1 (5 bases). The CDR3 extends over 15 amino acids. CDR1 is MNHNS and CDR2 is SASEGT in the germline V gene. The CDR3 loop reads CASSEVQGSTEELFF. The CDR3 nucleotides are TGTGCCAGCAGTGAAGTCCAGGGCTCTACCGAGGAGCTGTTTTTT.

The chain has TRBV28 and TRBJ2-1; the D gene is possibly TRBD2 (6 bases). V lost 5 bases and J 6 bases, leaving 17 bases between the germline ends. Per germline, CDR1 MDHEN and CDR2 SYDVKM. The CDR3 length is 15 residues. CDR3 loop: CASSAGRTEVNEQFF. CDR3 coding DNA: TGTGCCAGCAGTGCGGGACGAACCGAGGTCAATGAGCAGTTCTTC.

V and J are TRBV11-3 and TRBJ2-5; TRBD2 aligns across 7 bases. Germline V gene lookup returns CDR1 SGHNT and CDR2 YENEEA. The CDR3 has 14 residues. The J segment lost 1 base and the V segment lost 4 bases, leaving 3 bases of the junction unmatched. CDR3: CASSSREGQETQYF. The CDR3 DNA is TGTGCCAGCAGCTCGAGGGAGGGCCAAGAGACCCAGTACTTC.

The gene calls are TRBV5-1 and TRBJ2-3; D uncertain. The V gene's germline CDR1 is SGHRS and CDR2 YFSETQ. The CDR3 loop spans 15 amino acids. V was clipped by 2 bases and J by 0 bases, with 10 bases between them. The CDR3, as DNA: TGCGCCAGCAGCTTAGATAGCACTAGCACAGATACGCAGTATTTT. Translating gives CASSLDSTSTDTQYF.

This clone was counted once. The gene calls are TRBV7-2 and TRBJ2-5, with a weak D call TRBD2 (5 bases). The ends were cut back, 5 bases at V and 2 bases at J, with 12 bases in the middle. Germline CDR1 and CDR2: SGHTA and FQGNSA. This CDR3 has 14 residues. CDR3 nucleotides: TGTGCCAGCAGCAGATCTAGCTTACAAGAGACCCAGTACTTC. Its translation is CASSRSSLQETQYF.

As regards this clone: At one of its ends the junction is not consistent with the germline gene, which may arise from a read error. The chain has TRBV9 and TRBJ2-1, with D unclear. From germline, CDR1 is SGDLS and CDR2 YYNGEE. CDR3 length: 13 residues. CDR3 sequence reads: CASSVDSHNEQFF. As DNA, the CDR3 is TGTGCCAGCAGCGTAGACTCCCACAATGAGCAGTTCTTC.

This chain links TRBV7-2 with TRBJ1-3, with D possibly matching TRBD1 (6 bases). CDR1 SGHTA and CDR2 FQGNSA come from the germline V gene. Trimming left V 2 bases short and J 6 bases short, with 11 bases between. The CDR3 is 14 amino acids. CDR3 sequence: CASSLRGEVNTIYF. The CDR3 coding sequence is TGTGCCAGCAGCTTAAGGGGGGAGGTAAACACCATATATTTT.